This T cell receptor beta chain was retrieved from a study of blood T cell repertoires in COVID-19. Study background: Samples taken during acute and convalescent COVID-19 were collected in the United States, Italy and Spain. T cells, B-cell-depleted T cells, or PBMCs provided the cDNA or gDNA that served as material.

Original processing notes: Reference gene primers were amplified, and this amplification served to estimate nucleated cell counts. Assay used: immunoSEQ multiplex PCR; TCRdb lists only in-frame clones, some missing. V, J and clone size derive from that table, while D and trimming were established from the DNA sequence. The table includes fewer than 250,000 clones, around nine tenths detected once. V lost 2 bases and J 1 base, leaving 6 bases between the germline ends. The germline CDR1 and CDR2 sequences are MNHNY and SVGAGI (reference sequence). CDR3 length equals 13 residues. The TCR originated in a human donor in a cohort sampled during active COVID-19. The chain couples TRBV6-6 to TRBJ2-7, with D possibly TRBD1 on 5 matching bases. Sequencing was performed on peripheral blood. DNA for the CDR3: TGTGCCAGCAGTTACGACAGTTCCTACGAGCAGTACTTC. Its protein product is CASSYDSSYEQYF.